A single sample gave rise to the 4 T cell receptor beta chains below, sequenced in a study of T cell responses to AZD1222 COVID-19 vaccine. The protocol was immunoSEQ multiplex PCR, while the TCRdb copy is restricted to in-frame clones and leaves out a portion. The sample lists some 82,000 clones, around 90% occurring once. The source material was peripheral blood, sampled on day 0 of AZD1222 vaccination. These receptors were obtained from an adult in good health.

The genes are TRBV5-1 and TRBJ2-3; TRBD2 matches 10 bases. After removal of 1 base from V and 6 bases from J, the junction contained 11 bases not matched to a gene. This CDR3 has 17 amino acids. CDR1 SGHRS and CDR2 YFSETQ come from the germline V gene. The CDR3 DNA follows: TGCGCCAGCAGCTTGTCCGAGGCTAGCGGGAGACAGGATACGCAGTATTTT. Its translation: CASSLSEASGRQDTQYF.

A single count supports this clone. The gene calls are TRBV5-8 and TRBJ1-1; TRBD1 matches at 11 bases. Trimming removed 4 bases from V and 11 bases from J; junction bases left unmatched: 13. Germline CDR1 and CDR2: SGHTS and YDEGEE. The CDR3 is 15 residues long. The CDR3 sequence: CASSLRTGGYPLAFF. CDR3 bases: TGTGCCAGCAGCCTGCGGACAGGGGGCTATCCTCTGGCTTTCTTT.

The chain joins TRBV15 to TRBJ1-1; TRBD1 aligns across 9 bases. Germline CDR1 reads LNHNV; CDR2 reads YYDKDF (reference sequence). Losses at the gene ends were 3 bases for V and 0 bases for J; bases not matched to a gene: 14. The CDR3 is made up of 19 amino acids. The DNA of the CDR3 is TGTGCCACCAGCAGTGAATTCCCGGGACAGGGCTTGATGAACACTGAAGCTTTCTTT. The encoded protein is CATSSEFPGQGLMNTEAFF.

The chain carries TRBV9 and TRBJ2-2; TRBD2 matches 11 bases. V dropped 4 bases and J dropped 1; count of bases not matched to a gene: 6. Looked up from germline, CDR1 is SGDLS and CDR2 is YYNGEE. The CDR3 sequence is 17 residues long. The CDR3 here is CASSLSSGGVNTGELFF. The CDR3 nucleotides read TGTGCCAGCAGCCTAAGTAGCGGGGGGGTGAACACCGGGGAGCTGTTTTTT.